This T cell receptor beta chain was retrieved from a study of human T cells and chemical hapten exposure. This clonotype appeared many times. Per the original data handling: A typical sample had some 95,000 TCRs, with roughly 20,000 to 690,600 overall. TCRdb passed the RACE reads through MiXCR, listing each CDR3 protein once. The V and J calls and clone size are TCRdb's, not the authors'. The data contain some 77,000 distinct CDR3 sequences, around 9.3% of them singletons. Described time point: healthy volunteer bleed at 6 weeks. Extraction of total RNA was performed on unfractionated whole blood. V lost 6 bases to trimming and J lost 0 bases, with 15 bases between them. The germline V gene has CDR1 SGHTA and CDR2 FQGNSA. The CDR3 has 15 residues.

The sample taken for sequencing was whole blood. This clonotype was obtained from a female donor in good health. Some clones in this sample may be carry-over from other donors' samples. The chain has TRBV7-2 and TRBJ2-7, with a weak D call TRBD2 (6 bases). The DNA for the CDR3 is TGTGCCAGCAGTATATCCGGGGGATACTCCTACGAGCAGTACTTC. Translated: CASSISGGYSYEQYF. Full variable domain (rest looked up from reference TRBV7-2 and TRBJ2-7): GAGVSQSPSNKVTEKGKDVELRCDPISGHTALYWYRQSLGQGLEFLIYFQGNSAPDKSGLPSDRFSAERTGGSVSTLTIQRTQQEDSAVYLCASSISGGYSYEQYFGPGTRLTVT.